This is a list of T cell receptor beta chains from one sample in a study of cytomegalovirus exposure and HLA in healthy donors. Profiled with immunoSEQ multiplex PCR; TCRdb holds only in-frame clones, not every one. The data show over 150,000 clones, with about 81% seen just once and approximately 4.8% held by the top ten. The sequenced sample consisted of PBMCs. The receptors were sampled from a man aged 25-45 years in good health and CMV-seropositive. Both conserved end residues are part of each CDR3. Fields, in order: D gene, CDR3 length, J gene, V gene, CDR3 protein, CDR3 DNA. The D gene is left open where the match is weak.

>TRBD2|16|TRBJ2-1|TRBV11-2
CASSAGLAGGQNEQFF
TGTGCCAGCAGCGCGGGACTAGCGGGAGGGCAAAATGAGCAGTTCTTC
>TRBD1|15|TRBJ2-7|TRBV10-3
CAIRLGQGVPYEQYF
TGTGCCATCAGGCTGGGACAGGGGGTCCCCTACGAGCAGTACTTC
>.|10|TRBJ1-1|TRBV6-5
CASRGAEAFF
TGTGCCAGCAGAGGGGCTGAAGCTTTCTTT
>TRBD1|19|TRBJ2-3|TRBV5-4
CASSPSLSSDRGDADTQYF
TGTGCCAGCAGCCCCTCCCTCTCATCTGACAGGGGGGATGCAGATACGCAGTATTTT
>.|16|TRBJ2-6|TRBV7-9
CASSLGVVSGANVLTF
TGTGCCAGCAGCCTCGGGGTTGTTTCTGGGGCCAACGTCCTGACTTTC
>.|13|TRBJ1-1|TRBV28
CATLGGTNTEAFF
TGTGCCACCTTGGGGGGGACGAACACTGAAGCTTTCTTT
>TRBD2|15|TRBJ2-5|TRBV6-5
CASEGLAGGTKTQYF
TGTGCCAGCGAGGGACTAGCGGGGGGGACAAAGACCCAGTACTTC
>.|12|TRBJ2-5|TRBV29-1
CSARQTGETQYF
TGCAGCGCTCGACAGACGGGCGAGACCCAGTACTTC
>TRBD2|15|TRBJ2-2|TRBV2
CASSLAGGGTGELFF
TGTGCCAGCAGTTTAGCGGGGGGGGGCACCGGGGAGCTGTTTTTT
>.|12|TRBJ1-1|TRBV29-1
CSVDGGGAEAFF
TGCAGCGTTGATGGGGGAGGGGCTGAAGCTTTCTTT